These 28 T cell receptor beta chains originate from one sample sequenced in a study of CD8+ T cells in alopecia areata. cDNA serving as the sequencing template came from extracted, reverse transcribed RNA. Sequencing used immunoSEQ multiplex PCR; TCRdb keeps in-frame clones, though not all of them. This sample has about 180,000 clones, with about 66% found just once. The sequencing used CD8+ T cells sorted from blood, collected at week 0. The origin of the receptors is a human donor with alopecia areata.

J is TRBJ1-2 and V is TRBV23-1; D might be TRBD1 (5 bases). TRBV23-1 is labeled an ORF, and its function is uncertain. The CDR3 length is 18 residues. The germline V and J ends were trimmed by 0 bases and 0 bases, with 17 bases remaining between them. The CDR3 protein is CASSQSNLKGLSNYGYTF. The CDR3 region has the DNA TGCGCCAGCAGTCAATCAAATCTGAAGGGACTATCTAACTATGGCTACACCTTC.

This clone has only one observation. The chain has TRBV27 and TRBJ2-7, with TRBD2 as a possible D gene (5 bases). Germline loops: CDR1 MNHEY, CDR2 SMNVEV (reference sequence). Trimming took off 5 bases at V and 4 bases at J, with 15 bases between the two ends. This CDR3 comprises 14 residues. In DNA form, the CDR3 reads TGTGCCAGCAGTGTCCGGGATTCTAGATACGAGCAGTACTTC. It codes for CASSVRDSRYEQYF.

The chain combines TRBV27 with TRBJ2-3; unclear D gene. CDR1 MNHEY and CDR2 SMNVEV come from the germline V gene (reference sequence). This CDR3 is built from 14 residues. The germline V and J ends were trimmed by 7 bases and 6 bases, with 17 bases remaining between them. CDR3 region: CASTPSIGRDTQYF. The CDR3 nucleotides read TGTGCCAGCACCCCTTCCATAGGGCGGGATACGCAGTATTTT.

The V call is TRBV7-9, the J call TRBJ1-4, with TRBD1 identical over 9 bases. The CDR3 sequence is 15 residues long. V trimming: 4 bases; J trimming: 5 bases; junction bases outside the gene matches: 5. Germline V CDR1 and CDR2: SEHNR, FQNEAQ (reference sequence). The CDR3 sequence is CASSSHRGQNEKLFF. The CDR3 bases are TGTGCCAGCAGCTCCCACAGGGGGCAGAATGAAAAACTGTTTTTT.

This chain joins TRBV9 and TRBJ2-2, with a weak D call TRBD1 (5 bases). CDR3 size: 16 residues. The V gene lost 3 bases and the J gene lost 0 bases, with 12 bases spanning the gap. The germline V gene encodes CDR1 SGDLS and CDR2 YYNGEE. The CDR3 sequence: CASSAGHLANTGELFF. CDR3 coding DNA: TGTGCCAGCAGCGCCGGACACCTCGCGAACACCGGGGAGCTGTTTTTT. The whole variable domain, remainder taken from reference TRBV9 and TRBJ2-2, is DSGVTQTPKHLITATGQRVTLRCSPRSGDLSVYWYQQSLDQGLQFLIQYYNGEERAKGNILERFSAQQFPDLHSELNLSSLELGDSALYFCASSAGHLANTGELFFGEGSRLTVL.

The chain links TRBV2 to TRBJ2-1; TRBD1 matches at 11 bases. The CDR3 covers 15 residues. Trimming took 7 bases from V and 8 from J; bases not matched to a gene: 10. From germline, CDR1 is SNHLY and CDR2 FYNNEI. CDR3 DNA sequence: TGTGCCAGCACTTCCGAGGGGACAGGGGGTTATGAGCAGTTCTTC. Encoded protein: CASTSEGTGGYEQFF.

The chain carries TRBV27 and TRBJ2-3; 8 bases align to TRBD2. This CDR3 is built from 17 residues. V shed 6 bases and J 0 bases; nucleotides not matched to a gene: 11. Germline assignment: CDR1 MNHEY and CDR2 SMNVEV (reference sequence). CDR3 nucleotides: TGTGCCAGCAGAGAAAACCTTAGCGGGGCTAGCACAGATACGCAGTATTTT. Translated, it gives CASRENLSGASTDTQYF.

V usage is TRBV9 and J usage is TRBJ1-3; D unresolved. The CDR3 runs to 17 residues. CDR1 is SGDLS and CDR2 is YYNGEE in the germline V gene. V was clipped by 4 bases and J by 2 bases, with 19 bases between them. The chain's CDR3 is CASSPGGRFETGNTIYF. CDR3 DNA sequence: TGTGCCAGCAGCCCCGGTGGGAGGTTTGAGACTGGAAACACCATATATTTT.

In this sample, this clone turned up once. This sequence joins TRBV7-9 and TRBJ2-7, with 7 bases aligning to TRBD2. The junction had 6 bases not matched to a gene; V was cut back by 1 base and J by 0 bases. This CDR3 region has 16 residues. The germline V gene encodes CDR1 SEHNR and CDR2 FQNEAQ (reference sequence). CDR3 bases: TGTGCCAGCAGCTTAGTGGGAGGGGACCTCTCCTACGAGCAGTACTTC. Amino acid sequence: CASSLVGGDLSYEQYF. Full variable domain (outside the CDR3, taken from reference TRBV7-9 and TRBJ2-7): DTGVSQNPRHKITKRGQNVTFRCDPISEHNRLYWYRQTLGQGPEFLTYFQNEAQLEKSRLLSDRFSAERPKGSFSTLEIQRTEQGDSAMYLCASSLVGGDLSYEQYFGPGTRLTVT.

V is TRBV25-1 and J is TRBJ2-5, with D possibly being TRBD1 (5 bases). V gave up 1 base and J gave up 4 bases, with 19 bases separating them. This CDR3 has 17 residues. The germline gives CDR1 MGHDK, CDR2 SYGVNS. The CDR3 sequence is CASSEWSSPGIGETQYF. The CDR3 nucleotides read TGTGCCAGCAGTGAATGGAGCTCGCCAGGGATTGGAGAGACCCAGTACTTC.

The V and J genes are TRBV6-5 and TRBJ2-1, with 9 bases fitting TRBD1. Germline CDR1 is MNHEY and CDR2 is SVGAGI. The junction had 7 bases not matched to a gene; V was cut back by 5 bases and J by 8 bases. This CDR3 has 14 amino acids. For the CDR3, the DNA is TGTGCCAGCAGTGAACGGGACAGGGTGGATGAGCAGTTCTTC. This gives the protein CASSERDRVDEQFF.

The CDR3 spells CSVATAQGDQHF. Here the CDR3 DNA reads TGCAGCGTAGCGACCGCTCAGGGGGATCAGCATTTT. The chain joins TRBV29-1 to TRBJ1-5; 7 bases map to TRBD1. Germline assignment: CDR1 SQVTM and CDR2 ANQGSEA. V gave up 6 bases and J gave up 13 bases; unmatched junction bases: 12. This CDR3 comprises 12 residues. The whole variable domain, remainder taken from reference TRBV29-1 and TRBJ1-5, is SAVISQKPSRDICQRGTSLTIQCQVDSQVTMMFWYRQQPGQSLTLIATANQGSEATYESGFVIDKFPISRPNLTFSTLTVSNMSPEDSSIYLCSVATAQGDQHFGDGTRLSIL.

The chain joins TRBV7-6 to TRBJ2-3; the D is unclear. Per germline, CDR1 SGHVS and CDR2 FNYEAQ. This CDR3 has 14 amino acids. Trimming cost V 2 bases and J 2 bases, with 8 bases left between them. CDR3 sequence (DNA): TGTGCCAGCAGCTTACTGCTAGACACAGATACGCAGTATTTT. Amino acid sequence: CASSLLLDTDTQYF.

In this sample, this clone turned up a few times. This chain connects TRBV7-9 to TRBJ2-5, with 7 bases that match TRBD1. J lost 5 bases, V lost 5 bases, and 11 bases had no gene match. Germline lookup yields CDR1 SEHNR and CDR2 FQNEAQ (reference sequence). The CDR3 extends over 15 amino acids. This chain's CDR3 is CASSTSRTGGETQYF. CDR3 DNA: TGTGCCAGCAGCACCTCCCGGACAGGCGGGGAGACCCAGTACTTC.

This clone was observed a handful of times. The V and J genes are TRBV27 and TRBJ2-7; 8 positions agree with TRBD1. Looked up from germline, CDR1 is MNHEY and CDR2 is SMNVEV (reference sequence). Unmatched junction bases numbered 7, after V lost 2 bases and J lost 7 bases. The CDR3 has 14 amino acids. The CDR3 loop is CASSLGDRLGEQYF. The CDR3 nucleotides read TGTGCCAGCAGTTTAGGGGACAGGTTGGGGGAGCAGTACTTC.

The rearrangement links TRBV5-1 to TRBJ2-3; the match to TRBD2 covers 8 bases. The germline V gene has CDR1 SGHRS and CDR2 YFSETQ. The CDR3 loop spans 16 amino acids. With V trimmed by 0 bases and J by 5 bases, 8 bases remained unmatched. The CDR3 spells CASSLASAGVGDTQYF. The CDR3, as DNA: TGCGCCAGCAGCTTGGCCTCAGCGGGGGTCGGAGATACGCAGTATTTT.

The gene calls are TRBV2 and TRBJ2-5; 9 nucleotides align to TRBD2. This CDR3 is 14 amino acids long. The V gene's germline CDR1 is SNHLY and CDR2 FYNNEI. The V segment lost 8 bases and the J segment 1 base; nucleotides outside the gene matches: 5. DNA of the CDR3: TGTGCCAGCGGGGGACTAGCCCTCCAAGAGACCCAGTACTTC. Amino acids: CASGGLALQETQYF. Together with reference TRBV2 and TRBJ2-5, the CDR3 gives the full variable domain: EPEVTQTPSHQVTQMGQEVILRCVPISNHLYFYWYRQILGQKVEFLVSFYNNEISEKSEIFDDQFSVERPDGSNFTLKIRSTKLEDSAMYFCASGGLALQETQYFGPGTRLLVL.

The CDR3 bases are TGTGCCAGCAGCTCGGCGGGAACTGGGGGCACAGATACGCAGTATTTT. Encoded protein: CASSSAGTGGTDTQYF. The chain uses TRBV13 and TRBJ2-3; maybe TRBD2 (6 bases). Looked up from germline, CDR1 is PRHDT and CDR2 is FYEKMQ (reference sequence). CDR3 length: 16 amino acids. With 4 bases removed from V and 1 base from J, the gap between germline ends came to 15 bases.

This clone has just a few counts. The V gene is TRBV29-1, the J gene TRBJ1-1; perhaps TRBD1 as D (6 bases). The CDR3 runs 15 residues. CDR1 is SQVTM and CDR2 is ANQGSEA in the germline V gene. Deletions cut 0 bases from V and 5 bases from J, with 16 bases between. CDR3 nucleotides: TGCAGCGTTGAAGATCCCGGCAGGGGAGAGACTGAAGCTTTCTTT. Encoded protein: CSVEDPGRGETEAFF.

This chain's CDR3 is CASSFGTSGTTGELFF. The CDR3 DNA reads TGTGCCAGCAGCTTTGGGACTAGCGGAACCACCGGGGAGCTGTTTTTT. The chain carries TRBV5-6 and TRBJ2-2, with TRBD2 matching over 11 bases. Germline lookup yields CDR1 SGHDT and CDR2 YYEEEE. Germline trimming cut 2 bases from V and 4 bases from J; bases unmatched to any gene: 4. The CDR3 covers 16 residues.

The rearrangement uses TRBV27 and TRBJ1-1; 7 bases match TRBD1. CDR1 and CDR2 (germline): MNHEY, SMNVEV (reference sequence). The J segment lost 4 bases and the V segment lost 6 bases, leaving 11 bases of the junction unmatched. The CDR3 contains 15 residues. The CDR3 nucleotides are TGTGCCAGCAGAACAAAGACAGGGATAGGCACTGAAGCTTTCTTT. This gives the protein CASRTKTGIGTEAFF.

CDR3 sequence: CASSSQYEQYF. Written as DNA, the CDR3 is TGTGCCAGCAGCTCTCAGTACGAGCAGTACTTC. The chain carries TRBV7-9 and TRBJ2-7; no clear D. CDR1 SEHNR and CDR2 FQNEAQ come from the germline V gene (reference sequence). V lost 4 bases to trimming and J lost 4 bases, with 5 bases between them. The CDR3 spans 11 residues.

The J gene is TRBJ2-1, the V gene TRBV13; D perhaps matches TRBD2 (6 bases). The V and J ends lost 6 bases and 8 bases respectively, with 17 bases between them. Germline V gene lookup returns CDR1 PRHDT and CDR2 FYEKMQ (reference sequence). There are 14 residues in the CDR3. CDR3 DNA sequence: TGTGCCAGCAGTTGGAGGGGAATTCGGGATGAGCAGTTCTTC. Encoded protein: CASSWRGIRDEQFF.

The chain carries TRBV6-1 and TRBJ1-1; D ambiguous. V was pared by 3 bases and J by 1 base, with 15 bases between. CDR1 is MNHNS, CDR2 SASEGT, per germline. The CDR3 contains 16 residues. In nucleotides, the CDR3 is TGTGCCAGCAGTGATTACAGTAACAAGGGGAACACTGAAGCTTTCTTT. Protein: CASSDYSNKGNTEAFF.

This chain links TRBV5-1 with TRBJ2-2; 8 bases match TRBD2. Germline CDR1 SGHRS, CDR2 YFSETQ. The CDR3 extends over 15 amino acids. V dropped 1 base and J dropped 6; count of bases not matched to a gene: 5. The CDR3 loop reads CASSLNRGGPGELFF. The CDR3 nucleotides are TGCGCCAGCAGCTTGAACCGGGGGGGCCCCGGGGAGCTGTTTTTT.

This clone has just one count. V and J are TRBV6-5 and TRBJ2-7; D gene uncertain. Trimming removed 2 bases at V and 3 bases at J, with 11 bases between. Germline values: CDR1 MNHEY, CDR2 SVGAGI. This CDR3 spans 14 amino acids. The CDR3 DNA is TGTGCCAGCAGTTACATAGCAGGAGACTACGAGCAGTACTTC. Protein sequence: CASSYIAGDYEQYF.

This chain connects TRBV13 to TRBJ2-7; no reliable D call. CDR1 PRHDT and CDR2 FYEKMQ come from the germline V gene (reference sequence). V lost 5 bases and J lost 5, with 16 bases in between. This CDR3 contains 14 residues. CDR3 sequence: CASSPGAGSNEQYF. For the CDR3, the DNA is TGTGCCAGCAGCCCAGGAGCAGGATCCAACGAGCAGTACTTC. The whole variable domain, filled in from reference TRBV13 and TRBJ2-7, reads AAGVIQSPRHLIKEKRETATLKCYPIPRHDTVYWYQQGPGQDPQFLISFYEKMQSDKGSIPDRFSAQQFSDYHSELNMSSLELGDSALYFCASSPGAGSNEQYFGPGTRLTVT.

This chain joins TRBV27 and TRBJ1-5; a weak D match, TRBD1 (5 bases). In germline, CDR1 is MNHEY, CDR2 SMNVEV (reference sequence). V was shortened by 2 bases and J by 0 bases, with 8 bases between the two germline ends. The CDR3 totals 15 residues. CDR3 bases: TGTGCCAGCAGTTTACACAGGTATAGCAATCAGCCCCAGCATTTT. The encoded protein is CASSLHRYSNQPQHF.